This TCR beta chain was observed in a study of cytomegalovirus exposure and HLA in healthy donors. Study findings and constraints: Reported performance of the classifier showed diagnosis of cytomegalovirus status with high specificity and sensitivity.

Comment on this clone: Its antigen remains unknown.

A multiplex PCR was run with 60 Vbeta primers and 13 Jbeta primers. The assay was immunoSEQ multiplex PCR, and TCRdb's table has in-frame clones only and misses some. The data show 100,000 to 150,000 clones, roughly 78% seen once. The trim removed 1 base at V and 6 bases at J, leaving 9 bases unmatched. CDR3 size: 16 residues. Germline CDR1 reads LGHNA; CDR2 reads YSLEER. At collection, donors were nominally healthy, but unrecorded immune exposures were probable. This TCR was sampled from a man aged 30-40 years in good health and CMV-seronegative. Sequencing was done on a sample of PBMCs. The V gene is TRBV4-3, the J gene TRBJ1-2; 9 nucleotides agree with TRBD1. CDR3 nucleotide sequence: TGCGCCAGCAGCCAAGCCGCCGGGACAGGGTCGGATGGCTACACCTTC. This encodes CASSQAAGTGSDGYTF.